This TCR beta chain was captured in a study of T cells in Graves' hyperthyroidism and ophthalmopathy. Recently diagnosed hyperthyroidism of less than 2 months' duration affected patients aged 18 to 65. The PBMCs studied were ones that came from about 10 ml fresh peripheral blood. This clonotype occurred many times. Its specificity is not known. RNA transcripts were the template for amplifying TCR beta CDR3 regions. Using the HTBI primer set, a first-round RT-PCR was run on the TCR CDR3. One entry per CDR3 protein results from TCRdb running MiXCR on the multiplex PCR reads. The data show 500,000 to 750,000 distinct CDR3 sequences, 15% to 19% seen once. V lost 3 bases, J lost 6 bases, and 21 bases lay in between. Per the germline V gene, CDR1 is SNHLY and CDR2 is FYNNEI. CDR3 length: 16 residues. Regarding the study as a whole: The majority of expanded thyroid clonotypes above 0.001 also appeared in blood. Ophthalmopathy was model-predicted a median around 6.7 months pre-onset.

This TCR came from a woman aged 25 to 45 with Graves' hyperthyroidism. V is TRBV2 and J is TRBJ2-7, with TRBD1 as a possible D gene (6 bases). Specimen: blood. The CDR3 bases are TGTGCCAGCAGTGATGGGGGCAGGACCTCCTTACGCGAGCAGTACTTC. Its protein product is CASSDGGRTSLREQYF.